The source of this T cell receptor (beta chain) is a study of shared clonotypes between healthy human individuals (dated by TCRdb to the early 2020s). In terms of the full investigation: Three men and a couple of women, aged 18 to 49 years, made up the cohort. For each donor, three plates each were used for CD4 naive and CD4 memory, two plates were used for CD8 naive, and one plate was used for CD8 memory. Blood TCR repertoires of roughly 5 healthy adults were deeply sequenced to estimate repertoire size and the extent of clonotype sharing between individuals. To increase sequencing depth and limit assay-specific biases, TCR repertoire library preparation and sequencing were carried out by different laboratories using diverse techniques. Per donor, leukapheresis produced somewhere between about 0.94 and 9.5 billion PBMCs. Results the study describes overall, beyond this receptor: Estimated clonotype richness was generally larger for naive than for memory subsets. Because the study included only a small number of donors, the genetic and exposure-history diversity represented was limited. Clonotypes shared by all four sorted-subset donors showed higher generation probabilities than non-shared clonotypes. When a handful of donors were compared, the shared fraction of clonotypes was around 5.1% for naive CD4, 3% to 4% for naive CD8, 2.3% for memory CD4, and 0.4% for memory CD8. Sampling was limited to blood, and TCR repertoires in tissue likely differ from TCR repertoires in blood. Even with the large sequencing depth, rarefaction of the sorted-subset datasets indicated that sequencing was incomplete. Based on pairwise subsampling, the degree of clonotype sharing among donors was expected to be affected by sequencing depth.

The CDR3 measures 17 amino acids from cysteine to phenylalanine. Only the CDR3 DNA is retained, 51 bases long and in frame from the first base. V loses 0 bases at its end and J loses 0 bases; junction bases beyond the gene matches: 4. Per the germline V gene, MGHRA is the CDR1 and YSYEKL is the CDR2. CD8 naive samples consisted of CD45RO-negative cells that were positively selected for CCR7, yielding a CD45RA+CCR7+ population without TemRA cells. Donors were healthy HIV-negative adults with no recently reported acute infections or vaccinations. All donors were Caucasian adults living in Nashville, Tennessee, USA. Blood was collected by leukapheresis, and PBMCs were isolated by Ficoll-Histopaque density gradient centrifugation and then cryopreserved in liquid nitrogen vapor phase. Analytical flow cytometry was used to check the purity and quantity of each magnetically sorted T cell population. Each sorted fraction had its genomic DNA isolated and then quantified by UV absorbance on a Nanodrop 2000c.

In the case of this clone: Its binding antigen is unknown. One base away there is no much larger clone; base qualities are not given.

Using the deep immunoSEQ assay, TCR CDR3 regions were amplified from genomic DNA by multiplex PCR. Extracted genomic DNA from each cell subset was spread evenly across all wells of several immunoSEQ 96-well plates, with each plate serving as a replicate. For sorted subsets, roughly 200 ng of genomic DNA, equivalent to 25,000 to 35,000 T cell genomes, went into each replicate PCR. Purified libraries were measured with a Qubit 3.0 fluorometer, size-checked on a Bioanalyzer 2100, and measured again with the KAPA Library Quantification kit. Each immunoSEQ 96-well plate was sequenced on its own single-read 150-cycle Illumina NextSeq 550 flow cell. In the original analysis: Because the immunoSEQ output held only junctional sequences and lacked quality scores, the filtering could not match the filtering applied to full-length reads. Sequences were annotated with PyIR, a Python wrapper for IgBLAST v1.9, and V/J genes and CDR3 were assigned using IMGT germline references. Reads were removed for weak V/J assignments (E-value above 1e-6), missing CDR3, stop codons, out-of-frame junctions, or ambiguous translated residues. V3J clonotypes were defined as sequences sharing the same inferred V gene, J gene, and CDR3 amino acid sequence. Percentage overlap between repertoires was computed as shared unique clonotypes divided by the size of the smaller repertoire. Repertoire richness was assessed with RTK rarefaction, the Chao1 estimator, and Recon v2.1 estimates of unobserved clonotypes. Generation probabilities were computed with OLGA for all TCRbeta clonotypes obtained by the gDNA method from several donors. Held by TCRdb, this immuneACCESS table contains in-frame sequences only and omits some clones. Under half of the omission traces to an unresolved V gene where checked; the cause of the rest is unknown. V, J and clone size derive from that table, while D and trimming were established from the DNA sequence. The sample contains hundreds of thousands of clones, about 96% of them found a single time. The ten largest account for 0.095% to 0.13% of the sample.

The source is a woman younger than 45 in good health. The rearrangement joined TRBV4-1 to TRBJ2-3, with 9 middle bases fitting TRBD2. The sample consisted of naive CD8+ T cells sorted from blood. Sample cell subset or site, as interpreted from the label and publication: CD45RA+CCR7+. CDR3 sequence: CASSQDLGTSSTDTQYF. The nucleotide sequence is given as TGCGCCAGCAGCCAAGACCTGGGGACTAGCAGCACAGATACGCAGTATTTT.